This section outlines one TCR beta chain sequence together with its context. This sample was included in a study of control samples from healthy donors and cancer patients. The table came from immunoSEQ multiplex PCR; TCRdb's copy has only in-frame clones and leaves some out. The table records about 130,000 clones, 85% to 95% of them present only once. Sample: PBMCs. The receptor comes from a man aged 55 to 70 with colorectal cancer.

The CDR3 DNA reads TGTGCCAGCAGCCCAAGTGGGGTTGGCTACACCTTC. It specifies CASSPSGVGYTF. The V and J genes are TRBV4-2 and TRBJ1-2, with D hard to call. Germline V lookup: CDR1 LGHNA, CDR2 YNFKEQ. This CDR3 has 12 residues. V lost 4 bases and J lost 7, with 10 bases in between.